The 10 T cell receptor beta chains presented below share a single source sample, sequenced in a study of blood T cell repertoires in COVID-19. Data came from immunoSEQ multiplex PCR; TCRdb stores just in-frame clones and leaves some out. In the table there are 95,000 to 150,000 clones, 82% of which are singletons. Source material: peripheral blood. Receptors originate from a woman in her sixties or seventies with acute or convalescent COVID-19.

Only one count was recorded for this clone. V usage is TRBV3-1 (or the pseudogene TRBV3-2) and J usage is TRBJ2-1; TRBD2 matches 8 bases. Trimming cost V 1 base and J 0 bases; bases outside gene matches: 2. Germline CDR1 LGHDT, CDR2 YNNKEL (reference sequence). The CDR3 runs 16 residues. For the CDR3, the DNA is TGTGCCAGCAGCCAAGGCGGGGGGATCTCCTACAATGAGCAGTTCTTC. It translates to CASSQGGGISYNEQFF.

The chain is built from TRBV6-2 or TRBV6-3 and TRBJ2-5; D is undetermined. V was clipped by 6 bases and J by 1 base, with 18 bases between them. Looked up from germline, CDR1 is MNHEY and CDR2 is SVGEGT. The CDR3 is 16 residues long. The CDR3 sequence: CASSPLAGSSQETQYF. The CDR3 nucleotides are TGTGCCAGCAGCCCTTTGGCAGGATCCTCCCAAGAGACCCAGTACTTC.

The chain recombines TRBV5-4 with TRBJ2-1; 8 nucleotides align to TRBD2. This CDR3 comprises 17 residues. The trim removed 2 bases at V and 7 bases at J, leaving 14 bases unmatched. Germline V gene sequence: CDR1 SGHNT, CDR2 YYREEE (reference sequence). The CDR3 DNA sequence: TGTGCCAGCAGCTTATCCGGTGGCGGGGGGCACAATAATGAGCAGTTCTTC. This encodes CASSLSGGGGHNNEQFF.

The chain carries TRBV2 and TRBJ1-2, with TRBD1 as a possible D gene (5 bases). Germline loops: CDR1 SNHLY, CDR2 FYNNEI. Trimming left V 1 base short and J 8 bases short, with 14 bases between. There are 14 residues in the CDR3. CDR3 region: CASSEGTGGWGYTF. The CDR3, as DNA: TGTGCCAGCAGTGAAGGTACCGGGGGATGGGGCTACACCTTC.

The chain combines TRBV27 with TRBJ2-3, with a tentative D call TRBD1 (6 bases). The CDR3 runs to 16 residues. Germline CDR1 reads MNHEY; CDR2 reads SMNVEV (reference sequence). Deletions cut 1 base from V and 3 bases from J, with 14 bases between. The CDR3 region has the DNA TGTGCCAGCAGTTTATTTTCTCTTGACAGGACAGATACGCAGTATTTT. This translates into CASSLFSLDRTDTQYF.

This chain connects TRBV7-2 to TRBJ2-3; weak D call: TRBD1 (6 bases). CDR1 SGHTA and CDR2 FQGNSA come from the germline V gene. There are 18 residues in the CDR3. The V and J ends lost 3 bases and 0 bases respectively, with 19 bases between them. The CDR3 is CASSLETTGNPSTDTQYF. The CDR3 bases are TGTGCCAGCAGCTTGGAAACCACAGGGAACCCTAGCACAGATACGCAGTATTTT.

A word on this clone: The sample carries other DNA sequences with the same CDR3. The CDR3 is CASSVALQETQYF. For the CDR3, the DNA is TGTGCCAGCAGCGTAGCACTACAAGAGACCCAGTACTTC. The V call is TRBV9, the J call TRBJ2-5; D is uncertain. Germline lookup yields CDR1 SGDLS and CDR2 YYNGEE. The CDR3 covers 13 residues. Deletions cut 0 bases from V and 2 bases from J, with 5 bases between.

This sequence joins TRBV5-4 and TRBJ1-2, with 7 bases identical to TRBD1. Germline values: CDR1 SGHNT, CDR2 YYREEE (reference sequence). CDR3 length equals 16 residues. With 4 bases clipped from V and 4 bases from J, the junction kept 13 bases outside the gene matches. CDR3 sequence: CASSAGGDREAYGYTF. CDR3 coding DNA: TGTGCCAGCAGCGCCGGTGGGGACAGAGAAGCCTATGGCTACACCTTC.

Here the CDR3 DNA reads TGTGCCAGCAGCCACCACGGGGGACAAAACATTCAGTACTTC. It codes for CASSHHGGQNIQYF. This chain links TRBV3-1 (or the pseudogene TRBV3-2) with TRBJ2-4, with D possibly TRBD2 on 6 matching bases. The germline V gene encodes CDR1 LGHDT and CDR2 YNNKEL (reference sequence). V dropped 3 bases and J dropped 5 bases, with 11 bases sitting between them. This CDR3 spans 14 amino acids.

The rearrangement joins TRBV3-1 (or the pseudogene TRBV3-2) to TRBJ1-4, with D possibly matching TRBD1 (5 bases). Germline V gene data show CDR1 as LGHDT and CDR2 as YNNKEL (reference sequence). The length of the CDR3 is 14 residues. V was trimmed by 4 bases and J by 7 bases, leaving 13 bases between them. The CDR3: CASSPSGHGEKLFF. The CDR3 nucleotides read TGTGCCAGCAGCCCATCAGGACACGGTGAAAAACTGTTTTTT.